These 14 T cell receptor beta chains originate from one sample sequenced in a study of blood T cell repertoires in COVID-19. Libraries were prepared by immunoSEQ multiplex PCR; TCRdb keeps only in-frame clonotypes and omits some of them. The table includes roughly 120,000 clones, 65% to 80% detected once. Specimen: peripheral blood. The receptors were gathered from a man between 70 and 80 years old with acute or convalescent COVID-19.

The rearrangement links TRBV3-1 (or the pseudogene TRBV3-2) to TRBJ1-1, with D possibly matching TRBD1 (5 bases). The CDR3 spans 14 residues. Trimming pared 2 bases from V and 1 base from J, leaving 8 bases between. Germline loops: CDR1 LGHDT, CDR2 YNNKEL (reference sequence). The CDR3 here is CASSQQGGNTEAFF. The CDR3 DNA follows: TGTGCCAGCAGCCAACAGGGAGGGAACACTGAAGCTTTCTTT.

This clone showed up just a few times. This chain connects TRBV9 to TRBJ2-2; TRBD2 might be the D (6 bases). Deletions cut 3 bases from V and 0 bases from J, with 15 bases between. This CDR3 spans 17 amino acids. Per the germline V gene, CDR1 is SGDLS and CDR2 is YYNGEE. The CDR3 loop is CASSASWGGSNTGELFF. The CDR3 bases are TGTGCCAGCAGCGCAAGTTGGGGAGGATCGAACACCGGGGAGCTGTTTTTT.

The chain uses TRBV27 and TRBJ2-3, with D perhaps TRBD2 (6 bases). Trimming removed 3 bases at V and 1 base at J, with 14 bases between. CDR1 is MNHEY and CDR2 is SMNVEV in the germline V gene (reference sequence). The CDR3 is made up of 16 amino acids. The CDR3 DNA follows: TGTGCCAGCAGTTTGGAGGGACGTCCCCGCACAGATACGCAGTATTTT. Protein product: CASSLEGRPRTDTQYF.

This clone was detected once. The chain carries TRBV11-2 and TRBJ1-3, with D tentatively TRBD1 (6 bases). Trimming took 2 bases from V and 1 from J, leaving 9 bases between them. Germline V gene data show CDR1 as SGHAT and CDR2 as FQNNGV. CDR3 length: 15 residues. This CDR3 is CASSLIQGSGNTIYF. CDR3 coding DNA: TGTGCCAGCAGCTTAATACAGGGTTCTGGAAACACCATATATTTT.

This clone was found once. The gene calls are TRBV30 and TRBJ2-7, with 8 bases that match TRBD2. CDR3 size: 12 residues. The V gene end was trimmed by 8 bases and the J gene end by 7 bases; junction bases not matched to a gene: 10. Looked up from germline, CDR1 is GTSNPN and CDR2 is SVGIG (reference sequence). CDR3 in amino acids: CARLAGSGEQYF. CDR3 DNA sequence: TGTGCCCGATTAGCGGGGAGCGGAGAGCAGTACTTC.

The chain couples TRBV5-1 to TRBJ2-6; D call uncertain. The V end lost 7 bases, the J end lost 2 bases, and 13 bases lay between the germline ends. CDR1 and CDR2 from the germline V gene are SGHRS and YFSETQ. The CDR3 runs to 15 residues. The CDR3 sequence is CASLLGAPGANVLTF. The CDR3 DNA reads as TGCGCCAGCCTACTTGGAGCTCCTGGGGCCAACGTCCTGACTTTC.

The chain joins TRBV7-2 to TRBJ1-6; the D is unclear. Looked up from germline, CDR1 is SGHTA and CDR2 is FQGNSA. CDR3 length: 13 amino acids. V shed 2 bases and J shed 9 bases, with 8 bases lying between them. The CDR3 reads CASSLLGVSPLHF. The CDR3 coding sequence is TGTGCCAGCAGCTTACTAGGAGTTTCACCCCTCCACTTT.

The V and J genes are TRBV7-9 and TRBJ2-5, with 8 bases matching TRBD1. CDR3 length: 16 amino acids. Germline trimming cut 4 bases from V and 2 bases from J; bases unmatched to any gene: 9. Germline loops: CDR1 SEHNR, CDR2 FQNEAQ (reference sequence). CDR3 sequence: CASSSTTGVKQETQYF. CDR3 nucleotides: TGTGCCAGCAGCTCCACGACAGGGGTGAAACAAGAGACCCAGTACTTC.

J is TRBJ2-1 and V is TRBV29-1; maybe TRBD2 (5 bases). V lost 3 bases, J lost 4 bases, and 10 bases lay in between. The germline CDR1 and CDR2 sequences are SQVTM and ANQGSEA. This CDR3 contains 13 residues. In DNA form, the CDR3 reads TGCAGCGTTGACGGGGAAATTTACAATGAGCAGTTCTTC. Its translation is CSVDGEIYNEQFF.

The chain employs TRBV9 and TRBJ2-6; no firm D call. Deletions cut 0 bases from V and 0 bases from J, with 7 bases between. The CDR3 has 16 residues. The germline CDR1 and CDR2 sequences are SGDLS and YYNGEE. CDR3 nucleotide sequence: TGTGCCAGCAGCGTAGCAGAAGTCTCTGGGGCCAACGTCCTGACTTTC. This encodes CASSVAEVSGANVLTF.

This sequence joins TRBV7-7 and TRBJ2-7; the match to TRBD1 covers 10 bases. Germline V gene lookup returns CDR1 SSHAT and CDR2 FNYEAQ (reference sequence). V was clipped by 5 bases and J by 3 bases; unmatched bases: 7. This CDR3 has 15 amino acids. As DNA, the CDR3 is TGTGCCAGCAGCCTTGACAGGGGGCGAGGCTACGAGCAGTACTTC. Protein product: CASSLDRGRGYEQYF.

J is TRBJ1-4 and V is TRBV5-6; D uncertain. CDR3 size: 15 residues. Trimming left V 3 bases short and J 4 bases short, with 13 bases between. Germline V gene sequence: CDR1 SGHDT, CDR2 YYEEEE. As DNA, the CDR3 is TGTGCCAGCAGCTCTTATCAGAAATATAATGAAAAACTGTTTTTT. Amino acid sequence: CASSSYQKYNEKLFF. Full variable domain (rest looked up from reference TRBV5-6 and TRBJ1-4): DAGVTQSPTHLIKTRGQQVTLRCSPKSGHDTVSWYQQALGQGPQFIFQYYEEEERQRGNFPDRFSGHQFPNYSSELNVNALLLGDSALYLCASSSYQKYNEKLFFGSGTQLSVL.

This chain joins TRBV19 and TRBJ2-5; 10 positions match TRBD1. In germline, CDR1 is LNHDA, CDR2 SQIVND (reference sequence). J was trimmed by 5 bases and V by 5 bases; bases with no gene match: 8. The CDR3 is made up of 15 amino acids. CDR3 sequence: CASSATGGAWETQYF. The DNA for the CDR3 is TGTGCCAGTAGTGCGACAGGGGGCGCGTGGGAGACCCAGTACTTC. Full variable domain (outside the CDR3, taken from reference TRBV19 and TRBJ2-5): DGGITQSPKYLFRKEGQNVTLSCEQNLNHDAMYWYRQDPGQGLRLIYYSQIVNDFQKGDIAEGYSVSREKKESFPLTVTSAQKNPTAFYLCASSATGGAWETQYFGPGTRLLVL.

This chain links TRBV30 with TRBJ2-2; tentatively, D is TRBD1 (7 bases). V was trimmed by 4 bases and J by 0 bases, leaving 12 bases between them. This CDR3 is 15 amino acids long. From germline, CDR1 is GTSNPN and CDR2 SVGIG (reference sequence). In DNA form, the CDR3 reads TGTGCCTGGAATCGCGGGACAGCGAACACCGGGGAGCTGTTTTTT. It is translated as CAWNRGTANTGELFF.